This is a list of T cell receptor beta chains from one sample in a study of T cell responses to AZD1222 COVID-19 vaccine. Some clones are missing from TCRdb's copy, which holds only in-frame ones; the method was immunoSEQ multiplex PCR. The sample yields around 140,000 clones, about nine tenths seen once. Sequences were derived from peripheral blood, sampled 28 days after the second AZD1222 dose. All receptors come from an adult who received the AZD1222 COVID-19 vaccine. The CDR3 runs from the conserved cysteine through the conserved F or W. The D gene is left open where the match is weak. Only part of the rows carry a size: once, few, many, or a class if the clone is expanded.

V gene	D gene	J gene	clone size	CDR3 protein	CDR3 DNA
TRBV5-8	.	TRBJ2-3	once	CASSLAGATDTQYF	TGTGCCAGCAGCTTGGCGGGGGCCACAGATACGCAGTATTTT
TRBV19	TRBD1	TRBJ1-5	once	CASSHRQGLSNQPQHF	TGTGCCAGTAGTCACCGACAGGGCCTATCTAATCAGCCCCAGCATTTT
TRBV5-6	.	TRBJ2-2	.	CASSLVGVVVTGELFF	TGTGCCAGCAGCTTGGTGGGGGTAGTGGTCACCGGGGAGCTGTTTTTT
TRBV2	TRBD2	TRBJ2-3	.	CASSALAGGTDTQYF	TGTGCCAGCAGTGCACTAGCGGGGGGGACAGATACGCAGTATTTT
TRBV5-1	TRBD1	TRBJ2-7	.	CASSSTGASYEQYF	TGCGCCAGCAGCTCTACAGGGGCGTCCTACGAGCAGTACTTC
TRBV5-1	TRBD1	TRBJ2-4	.	CASSLGTGGAGSKNIQYF	TGCGCCAGCAGCTTGGGGACAGGGGGCGCCGGTTCCAAAAACATTCAGTACTTC
TRBV5-1	.	TRBJ1-1	once	CASSLTGGGTEAFF	TGCGCCAGCAGCTTGACTGGGGGAGGCACTGAAGCTTTCTTT
TRBV7-9	TRBD1	TRBJ1-4	.	CASSLAGTGVEKLFF	TGTGCCAGCAGCTTAGCTGGGACAGGGGTTGAAAAACTGTTTTTT
TRBV7-2	.	TRBJ1-1	.	CASSWGTEAFF	TGTGCCAGCAGCTGGGGAACTGAAGCTTTCTTT
TRBV7-2	.	TRBJ1-2	once	CASSLAPTDLGGGYTF	TGTGCCAGCAGCTTAGCGCCAACAGACTTAGGAGGAGGCTACACCTTC
TRBV24-1	TRBD1	TRBJ1-1	.	CATSEGQMNTEAFF	TGTGCCACCAGTGAGGGACAGATGAACACTGAAGCTTTCTTT
TRBV14	TRBD1	TRBJ1-1	.	CASSPYHRNRGPSEAFF	TGTGCCAGCAGCCCTTACCATAGGAACAGGGGGCCCTCTGAAGCTTTCTTT
TRBV4-1	TRBD1	TRBJ2-7	.	CASSQEGQASSYEQYF	TGCGCCAGCAGCCAAGAGGGACAGGCGAGCTCCTACGAGCAGTACTTC
TRBV19	TRBD1	TRBJ1-2	.	CASSGQGAGYTF	TGTGCCAGCTCGGGACAGGGGGCTGGCTACACCTTC
TRBV6-4	TRBD2	TRBJ2-3	once	CASSDTSGDTDTQYF	TGTGCCAGCAGTGACACTAGCGGGGACACAGATACGCAGTATTTT
TRBV11-2	TRBD2	TRBJ2-1	.	CASRSNGRVGNEQFF	TGTGCCAGCAGGTCGAACGGGAGGGTTGGCAATGAGCAGTTCTTC
TRBV11-3	TRBD2	TRBJ2-2	.	CASSFASGRGGELFF	TGTGCCAGCAGCTTTGCTAGCGGGAGAGGCGGGGAGCTGTTTTTT
TRBV11-3	TRBD1	TRBJ1-1	.	CASSQTGGVTEAFF	TGTGCCAGCAGCCAAACAGGGGGTGTCACTGAAGCTTTCTTT
TRBV5-4	.	TRBJ1-5	once	CASSLGGTQPQHF	TGTGCCAGCAGCTTGGGAGGGACTCAGCCCCAGCATTTT
TRBV12-3/TRBV12-4	.	TRBJ1-2	.	CASSSWNGYTF	TGTGCCAGCAGTTCGTGGAACGGCTACACCTTC
TRBV3-1/TRBV3-2	.	TRBJ1-1	.	CASRGTVNTEAFF	TGTGCCAGCAGAGGGACGGTGAACACTGAAGCTTTCTTT
TRBV9	TRBD2	TRBJ2-1	few	CASSVDGGANNEQFF	TGTGCCAGCAGCGTAGACGGGGGGGCTAACAATGAGCAGTTCTTC
TRBV19	TRBD1	TRBJ1-5	.	CASSGTGGNQPQHF	TGTGCCAGTTCCGGGACAGGGGGCAATCAGCCCCAGCATTTT
TRBV18	.	TRBJ1-2	.	CASSPASGYTF	TGTGCCAGCTCCCCAGCTAGTGGCTACACCTTC
TRBV2	.	TRBJ1-2	once	CASSPAQGYNYGYTF	TGTGCCAGCAGCCCTGCCCAGGGGTATAACTATGGCTACACCTTC
TRBV2	.	TRBJ2-1	.	CASSELGTTGRQFF	TGTGCCAGCAGTGAACTGGGTACCACCGGGAGACAGTTCTTC
TRBV5-6	.	TRBJ1-1	.	CASGAGTEAFF	TGTGCCAGCGGGGCGGGCACTGAAGCTTTCTTT
TRBV13	.	TRBJ2-3	.	CASSPNTGTKYF	TGTGCCAGCAGCCCTAATACAGGGACAAAGTATTTT
TRBV30	TRBD1	TRBJ1-5	few	CAWGDRADQPQHF	TGTGCCTGGGGAGACAGGGCCGATCAGCCCCAGCATTTT
TRBV12-3/TRBV12-4	.	TRBJ1-3	.	CASTGVGYTIYF	TGTGCCAGCACGGGGGTAGGATACACCATATATTTT
TRBV5-1	.	TRBJ1-2	.	CASSLDPSTGYTF	TGCGCCAGCAGCTTGGACCCCTCCACGGGCTACACCTTC
TRBV18	TRBD1	TRBJ1-1	.	CASSQGARGTEAFF	TGTGCCAGCTCACAGGGGGCCCGGGGCACTGAAGCTTTCTTT
TRBV12-5	TRBD1	TRBJ2-2	.	CASGTRQGGYTGELFF	TGTGCTAGTGGTACACGACAGGGTGGGTACACCGGGGAGCTGTTTTTT
TRBV4-2	.	TRBJ1-5	.	CASSQAGSDNQPQHF	TGTGCCAGCAGCCAAGCCGGGTCTGACAATCAGCCCCAGCATTTT
TRBV30	TRBD1	TRBJ1-6	.	CAWRGTGNSPLHF	TGTGCCTGGAGGGGGACAGGGAATTCACCCCTCCACTTT
TRBV27	.	TRBJ1-1	.	CASTSNTEAFF	TGTGCCAGCACCAGCAACACTGAAGCTTTCTTT
TRBV11-3	TRBD1	TRBJ1-4	.	CASSGDRGREKLFF	TGTGCCAGCAGCGGGGACAGGGGGCGGGAAAAACTGTTTTTT
TRBV5-4	TRBD1	TRBJ1-1	.	CASSPQGALALNTEAFF	TGTGCCAGCAGCCCACAGGGGGCTCTAGCTTTGAACACTGAAGCTTTCTTT
TRBV12-3/TRBV12-4	.	TRBJ1-1	.	CASSLGWTEAFF	TGTGCCAGCAGTCTGGGGTGGACTGAAGCTTTCTTT
TRBV18	.	TRBJ1-3	.	CASSALGADGNTIYF	TGTGCCAGCTCAGCCCTGGGGGCTGACGGAAACACCATATATTTT
TRBV12-5	.	TRBJ1-1	.	CASGLATKPEAFF	TGTGCTAGTGGTTTGGCCACGAAGCCTGAAGCTTTCTTT
TRBV2	.	TRBJ1-2	.	CASSTRAGENYGYTF	TGTGCCAGCAGTACTCGGGCCGGTGAAAACTATGGCTACACCTTC
TRBV2	.	TRBJ1-1	.	CASRNRLNTEAFF	TGTGCCAGCAGAAACAGATTGAACACTGAAGCTTTCTTT
TRBV7-3	TRBD2	TRBJ2-1	.	CASSTLRLAGGNEQFF	TGTGCCAGCAGCACCCTCCGACTAGCGGGAGGTAATGAGCAGTTCTTC
TRBV2	TRBD2	TRBJ2-4	.	CANDQLAGGNIQYF	TGTGCCAACGATCAACTAGCGGGGGGGAACATTCAGTACTTC
TRBV3-1/TRBV3-2	TRBD1	TRBJ1-2	.	CASSQGPGQGYGYTF	TGTGCCAGCAGCCAAGGTCCGGGACAGGGGTATGGCTACACCTTC
TRBV11-2	.	TRBJ1-1	.	CASSLVSVTNTEAFF	TGTGCCAGCAGCTTAGTTTCGGTGACGAACACTGAAGCTTTCTTT
TRBV7-2	.	TRBJ2-3	.	CASSLYRSTDTQYF	TGTGCCAGCAGCTTATACCGAAGCACAGATACGCAGTATTTT
TRBV24-1	TRBD1	TRBJ1-1	.	CATSERQGAGTEAFF	TGTGCCACCAGTGAGCGACAGGGGGCCGGCACTGAAGCTTTCTTT